This T cell receptor beta chain was sequenced in a study of cytomegalovirus exposure and HLA in healthy donors. Concerning this clone: As yet, its antigen is unknown.

CDR3 size: 17 residues. Trimming removed 10 bases from V and 3 bases from J; junction bases left unmatched: 18. Germline CDR1 and CDR2: SEHNR and FQNEAQ (reference sequence). Whole-study results and caveats: Near-uniform donor sequencing depth was presumed by presence/absence analyses. Most subjects had HLA-A and HLA-B alleles reportedly predicted accurately by TCR beta sequences.

13 Jbeta primers and 60 Vbeta primers were used for the PCR. The repertoire was sequenced with immunoSEQ multiplex PCR; TCRdb's copy has only in-frame clones and lacks some. The sample lists under 250,000 clones; around 80% were seen once. The sequenced sample consisted of PBMCs. This TCR was sampled from a boy between 10 and 17 years old in good health and CMV-seronegative. The J gene is TRBJ2-3, the V gene TRBV7-9, with 8 nucleotides matching TRBD1. The CDR3 loop reads CAIPPRTEDRATDTQYF. The CDR3 DNA reads TGTGCCATCCCCCCTAGGACCGAGGACAGGGCGACAGATACGCAGTATTTT.